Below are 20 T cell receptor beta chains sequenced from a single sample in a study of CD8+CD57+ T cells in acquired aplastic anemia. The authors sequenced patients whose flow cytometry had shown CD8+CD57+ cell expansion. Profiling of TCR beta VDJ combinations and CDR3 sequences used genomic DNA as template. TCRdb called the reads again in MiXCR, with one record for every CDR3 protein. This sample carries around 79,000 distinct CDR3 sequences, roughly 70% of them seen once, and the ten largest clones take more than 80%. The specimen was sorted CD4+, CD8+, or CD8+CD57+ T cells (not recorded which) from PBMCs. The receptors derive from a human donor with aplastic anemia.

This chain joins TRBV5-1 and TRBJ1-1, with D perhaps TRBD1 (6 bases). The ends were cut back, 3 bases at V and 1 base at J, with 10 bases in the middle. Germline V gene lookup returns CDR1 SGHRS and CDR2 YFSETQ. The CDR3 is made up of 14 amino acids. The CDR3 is CASSSRTANTEAFF. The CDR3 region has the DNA TGCGCCAGCAGCTCAAGGACAGCGAACACTGAAGCTTTCTTT.

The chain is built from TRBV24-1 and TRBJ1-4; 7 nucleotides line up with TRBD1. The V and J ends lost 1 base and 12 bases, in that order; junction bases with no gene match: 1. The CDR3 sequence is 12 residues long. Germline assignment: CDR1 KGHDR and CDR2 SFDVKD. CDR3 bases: TGTGCCACCAGTGATTTTCAGGGGGAACTGTTTTTT. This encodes CATSDFQGELFF.

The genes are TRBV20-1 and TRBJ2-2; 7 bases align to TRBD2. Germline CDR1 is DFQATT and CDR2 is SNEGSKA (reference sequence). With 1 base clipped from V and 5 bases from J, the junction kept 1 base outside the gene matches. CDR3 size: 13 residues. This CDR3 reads CSARGEGTGELFF. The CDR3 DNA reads TGCAGTGCTAGAGGGGAGGGAACCGGGGAGCTGTTTTTT.

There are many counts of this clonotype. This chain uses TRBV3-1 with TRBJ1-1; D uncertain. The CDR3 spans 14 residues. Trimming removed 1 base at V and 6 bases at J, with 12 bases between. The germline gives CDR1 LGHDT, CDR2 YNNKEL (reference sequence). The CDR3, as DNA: TGTGCCAGCAGCCAAGTGGCGGGTGGCCCTGAAGCTTTCTTT. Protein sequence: CASSQVAGGPEAFF.

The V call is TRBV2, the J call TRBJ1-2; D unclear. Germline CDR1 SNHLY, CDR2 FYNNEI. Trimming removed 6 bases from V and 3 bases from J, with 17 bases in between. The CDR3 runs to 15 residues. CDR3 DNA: TGTGCCAGCAGCCGCGTAGGAGGTATAGACTATGGCTACACCTTC. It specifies CASSRVGGIDYGYTF.

CDR3 nucleotide sequence: TGTGCCATCAGTCCCGCCCTACGGGATGAGCAGTTCTTC. Residues: CAISPALRDEQFF. The rearrangement joins TRBV10-3 to TRBJ2-1; D remains unclear. Germline CDR1 ENHRY, CDR2 SYGVKD. The CDR3 sequence is 13 residues long. Trimming took off 5 bases at V and 8 bases at J, with 13 bases between the two ends.

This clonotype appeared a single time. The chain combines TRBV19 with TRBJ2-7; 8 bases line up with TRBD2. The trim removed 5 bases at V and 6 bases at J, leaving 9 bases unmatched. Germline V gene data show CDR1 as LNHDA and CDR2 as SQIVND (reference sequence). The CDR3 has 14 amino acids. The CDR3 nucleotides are TGTGCCAGTAGTTCAGGCGGGACTAGAACCGAGCAGTACTTC. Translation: CASSSGGTRTEQYF.

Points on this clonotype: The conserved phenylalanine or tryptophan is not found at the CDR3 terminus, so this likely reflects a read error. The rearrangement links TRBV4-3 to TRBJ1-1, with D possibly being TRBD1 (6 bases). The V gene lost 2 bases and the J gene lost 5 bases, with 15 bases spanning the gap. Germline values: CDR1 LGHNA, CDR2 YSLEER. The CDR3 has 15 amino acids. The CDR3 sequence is CASSQQGGWETEAFL. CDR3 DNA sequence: TGCGCCAGCAGCCAACAAGGGGGTTGGGAGACTGAAGCTTTCCTT.

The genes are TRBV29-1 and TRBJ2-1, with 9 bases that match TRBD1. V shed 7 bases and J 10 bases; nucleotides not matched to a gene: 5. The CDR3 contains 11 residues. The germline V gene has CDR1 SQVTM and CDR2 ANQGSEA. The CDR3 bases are TGCAGCGGCGGGACAGGGTGGGAGCAGTTCTTC. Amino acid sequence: CSGGTGWEQFF.

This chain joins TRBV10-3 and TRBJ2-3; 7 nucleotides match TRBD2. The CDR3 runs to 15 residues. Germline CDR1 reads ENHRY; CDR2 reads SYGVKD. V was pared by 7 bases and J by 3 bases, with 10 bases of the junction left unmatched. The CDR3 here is CAINLAGGRTDTQYF. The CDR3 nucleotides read TGTGCCATCAACTTAGCGGGCGGGCGGACAGATACGCAGTATTTT.

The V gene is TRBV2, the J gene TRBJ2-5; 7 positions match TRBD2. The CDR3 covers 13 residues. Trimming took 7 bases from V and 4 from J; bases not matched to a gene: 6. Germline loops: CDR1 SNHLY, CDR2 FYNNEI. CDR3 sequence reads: CASIRGVRETQYF. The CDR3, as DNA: TGTGCCAGCATTCGGGGGGTTCGAGAGACCCAGTACTTC. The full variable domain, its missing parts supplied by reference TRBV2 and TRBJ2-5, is EPEVTQTPSHQVTQMGQEVILRCVPISNHLYFYWYRQILGQKVEFLVSFYNNEISEKSEIFDDQFSVERPDGSNFTLKIRSTKLEDSAMYFCASIRGVRETQYFGPGTRLLVL.

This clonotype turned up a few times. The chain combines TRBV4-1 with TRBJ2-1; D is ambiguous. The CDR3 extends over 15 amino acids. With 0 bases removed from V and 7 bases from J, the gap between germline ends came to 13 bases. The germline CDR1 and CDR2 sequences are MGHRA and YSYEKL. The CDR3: CASSQELGLGNEQFF. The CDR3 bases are TGCGCCAGCAGCCAAGAACTGGGTCTGGGGAATGAGCAGTTCTTC.

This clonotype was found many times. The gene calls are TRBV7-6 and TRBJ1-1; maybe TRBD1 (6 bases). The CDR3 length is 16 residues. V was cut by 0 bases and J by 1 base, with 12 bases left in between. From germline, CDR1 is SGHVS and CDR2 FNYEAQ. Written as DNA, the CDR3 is TGTGCCAGCAGCTTAGCGTTTAGGACAGAGAACACTGAAGCTTTCTTT. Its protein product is CASSLAFRTENTEAFF.

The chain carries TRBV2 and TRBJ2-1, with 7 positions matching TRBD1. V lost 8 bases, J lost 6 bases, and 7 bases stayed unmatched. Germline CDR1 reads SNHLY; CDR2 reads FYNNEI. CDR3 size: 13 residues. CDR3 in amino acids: CASRTTGANEQFF. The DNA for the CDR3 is TGTGCCAGCCGGACCACAGGGGCCAATGAGCAGTTCTTC.

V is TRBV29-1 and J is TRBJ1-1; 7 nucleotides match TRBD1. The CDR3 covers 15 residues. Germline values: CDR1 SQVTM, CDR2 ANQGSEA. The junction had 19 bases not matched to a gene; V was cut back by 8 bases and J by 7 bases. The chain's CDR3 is CSSCGQGGKEREAFF. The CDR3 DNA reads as TGCAGCTCTTGCGGGCAGGGGGGAAAGGAACGTGAAGCTTTCTTT.

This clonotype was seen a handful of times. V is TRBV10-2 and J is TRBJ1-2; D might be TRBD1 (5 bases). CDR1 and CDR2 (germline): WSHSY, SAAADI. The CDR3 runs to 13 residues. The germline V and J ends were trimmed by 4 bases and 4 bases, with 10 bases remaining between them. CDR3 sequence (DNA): TGCGCCAGCAGTGCGGGGCTCGTCTATGGCTACACCTTC. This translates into CASSAGLVYGYTF.

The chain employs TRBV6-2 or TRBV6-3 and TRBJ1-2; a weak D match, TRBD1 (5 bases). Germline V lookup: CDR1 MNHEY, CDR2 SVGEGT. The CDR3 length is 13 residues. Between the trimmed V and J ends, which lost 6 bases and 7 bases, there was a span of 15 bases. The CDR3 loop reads CASSRDSWTGYTF. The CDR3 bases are TGTGCCAGCAGCCGCGACAGCTGGACTGGCTACACCTTC.

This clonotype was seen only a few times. CDR3 DNA: TGTGCCAGCGACCGGGGACCTGAAGCTTTCTTT. Protein product: CASDRGPEAFF. The genes are TRBV19 and TRBJ1-1; a weak D match, TRBD1 (5 bases). CDR3 length: 11 amino acids. Per the germline V gene, CDR1 is LNHDA and CDR2 is SQIVND (reference sequence). V lost 9 bases and J 6 bases, leaving 11 bases between the germline ends.

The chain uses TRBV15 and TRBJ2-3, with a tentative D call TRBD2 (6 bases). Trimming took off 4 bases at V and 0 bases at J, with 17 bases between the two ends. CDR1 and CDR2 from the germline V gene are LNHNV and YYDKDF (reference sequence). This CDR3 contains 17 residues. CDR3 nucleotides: TGTGCCACCAGCACAGGTGGAGGGCGGGCCAGCACAGATACGCAGTATTTT. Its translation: CATSTGGGRASTDTQYF.

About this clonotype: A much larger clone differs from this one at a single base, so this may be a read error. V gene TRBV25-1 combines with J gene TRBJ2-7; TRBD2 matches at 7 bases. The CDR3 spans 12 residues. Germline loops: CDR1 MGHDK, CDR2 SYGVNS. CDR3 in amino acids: CASTRDYSIWDF. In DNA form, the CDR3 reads TGTGCCAGCACTCGGGACTACTCTATTTGGGACTTC.